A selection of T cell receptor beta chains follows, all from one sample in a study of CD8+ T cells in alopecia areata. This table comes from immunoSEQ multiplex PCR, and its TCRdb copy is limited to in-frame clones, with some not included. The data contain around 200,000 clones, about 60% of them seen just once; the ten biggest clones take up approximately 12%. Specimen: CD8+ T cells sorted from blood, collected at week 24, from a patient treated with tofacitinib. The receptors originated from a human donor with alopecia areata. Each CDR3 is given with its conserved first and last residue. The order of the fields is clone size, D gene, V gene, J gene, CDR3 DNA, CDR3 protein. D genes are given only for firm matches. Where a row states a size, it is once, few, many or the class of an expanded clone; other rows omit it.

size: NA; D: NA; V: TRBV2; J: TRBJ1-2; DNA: TGTGCCAGCAGTGAAACCGGACGGGATTATGGCTACACCTTC; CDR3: CASSETGRDYGYTF
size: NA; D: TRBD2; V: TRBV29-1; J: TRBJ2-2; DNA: TGCAGCGTTATCCTGGGACTAGCGGAGCGGAGCGGGGAGCTGTTTTTT; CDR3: CSVILGLAERSGELFF
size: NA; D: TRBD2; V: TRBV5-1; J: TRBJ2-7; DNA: TGCGCCAGCAGAGCGGGACTTCGGGACGAGCAGTACTTC; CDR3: CASRAGLRDEQYF
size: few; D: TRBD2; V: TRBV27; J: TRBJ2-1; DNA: TGTGCCAGCGGTTTGGGACTAGTAGGACAGTTCTTC; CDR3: CASGLGLVGQFF
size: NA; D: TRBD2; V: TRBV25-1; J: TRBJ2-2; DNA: TGTGCCAGCAGGGGAGGGGCCGGGGAGCTGTTTTTT; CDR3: CASRGGAGELFF
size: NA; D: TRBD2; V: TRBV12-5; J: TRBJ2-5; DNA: TGTGCAACCGCCCATCCTAGCGGGGAACGGGGGACCCAGTACTTC; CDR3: CATAHPSGERGTQYF
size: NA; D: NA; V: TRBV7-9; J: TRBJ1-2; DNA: TGTGCCAGCAGCTTCCGTTCTCAAGGGTCCACCTTC; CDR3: CASSFRSQGSTF
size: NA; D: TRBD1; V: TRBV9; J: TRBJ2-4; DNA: TGTGCCAGCACCCCGGGACAGGGTGCCAAAAACATTCAGTACTTC; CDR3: CASTPGQGAKNIQYF
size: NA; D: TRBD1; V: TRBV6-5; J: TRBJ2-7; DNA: TGTGCCAGCAGTTCTACCGTCCGGGACAGGGGTCTCGAGCAGTACTTC; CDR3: CASSSTVRDRGLEQYF
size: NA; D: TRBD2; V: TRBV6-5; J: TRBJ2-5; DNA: TGTGCCAGCACCAGGGGACTAGCGGGGAAAGAGACCCAGTACTTC; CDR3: CASTRGLAGKETQYF
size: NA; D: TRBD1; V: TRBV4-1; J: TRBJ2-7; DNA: TGCGCCAGCAGCCTCGGGGACAGCTCCTACGAGCAGTACTTC; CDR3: CASSLGDSSYEQYF
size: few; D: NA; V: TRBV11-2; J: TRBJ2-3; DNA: TGTGCCAGCAGCCCTGAGGCGATAGGAACAGATACGCAGTATTTT; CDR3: CASSPEAIGTDTQYF
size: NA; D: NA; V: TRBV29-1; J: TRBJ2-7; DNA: TGCAGCGTCGCGGTGGTGGGCGAGTACGAGCAGTACTTC; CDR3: CSVAVVGEYEQYF
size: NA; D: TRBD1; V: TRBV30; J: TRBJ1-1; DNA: TGTGCCTGGAGTCGACCGTACAGGGGTTACACTGAAGCTTTCTTT; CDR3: CAWSRPYRGYTEAFF
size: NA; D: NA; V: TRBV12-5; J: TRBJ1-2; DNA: TGTGCTAGTGGTTCAGCACAGGGAGTTTCTGGCTACACCTTC; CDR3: CASGSAQGVSGYTF
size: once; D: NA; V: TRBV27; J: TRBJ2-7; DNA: TGTGCCAGCAGTCAACAGTGGGGGGGCGGCGAGCAGTACTTC; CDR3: CASSQQWGGGEQYF
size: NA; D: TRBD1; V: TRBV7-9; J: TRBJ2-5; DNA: TGTGCCAGCAGCTCGCCGACAGGGGGAGAGACCCAGTACTTC; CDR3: CASSSPTGGETQYF
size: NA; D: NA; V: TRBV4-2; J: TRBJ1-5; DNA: TGTGCCAGCAGCCAAGATTGGTGGACCTCATATCAGCCCCAGCATTTT; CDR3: CASSQDWWTSYQPQHF
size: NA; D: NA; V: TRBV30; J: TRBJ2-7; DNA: TGTGCCTTATTACTAGGGGTCTACGAGCAGTACTTC; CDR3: CALLLGVYEQYF
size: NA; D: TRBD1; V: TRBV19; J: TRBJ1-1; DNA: TGTGCCAGTAGTACCGTGGGACAGGCCGGGAACACTGAAGCTTTCTTT; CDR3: CASSTVGQAGNTEAFF
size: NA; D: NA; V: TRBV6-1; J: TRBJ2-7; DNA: TGTGCCAGCAGTGAAGAGGAACAGGGAGCCTACGAGCAGTACTTC; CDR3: CASSEEEQGAYEQYF
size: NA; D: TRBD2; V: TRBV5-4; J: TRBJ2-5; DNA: TGTGCCAGCAGCGCGGGACTAGCGGTGGGGGGGACCCAGTACTTC; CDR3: CASSAGLAVGGTQYF
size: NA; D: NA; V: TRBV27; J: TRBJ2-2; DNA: TGTGCCAGCAGGACAACCACCGGGGAGCTGTTTTTT; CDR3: CASRTTTGELFF
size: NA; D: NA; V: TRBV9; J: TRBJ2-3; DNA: TGTGCCAGCAGGCCGATGGGACGGGGGACAGATACGCAGTATTTT; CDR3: CASRPMGRGTDTQYF
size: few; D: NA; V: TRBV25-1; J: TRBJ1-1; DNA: TGTGCCAGCAGTGAACAGGGAGAGGACACTGAAGCTTTCTTT; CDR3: CASSEQGEDTEAFF
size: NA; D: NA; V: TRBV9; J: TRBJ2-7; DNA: TGTGCCAGCAGCGAGGGACCCTCCTTCTACGAGCAGTACTTC; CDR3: CASSEGPSFYEQYF